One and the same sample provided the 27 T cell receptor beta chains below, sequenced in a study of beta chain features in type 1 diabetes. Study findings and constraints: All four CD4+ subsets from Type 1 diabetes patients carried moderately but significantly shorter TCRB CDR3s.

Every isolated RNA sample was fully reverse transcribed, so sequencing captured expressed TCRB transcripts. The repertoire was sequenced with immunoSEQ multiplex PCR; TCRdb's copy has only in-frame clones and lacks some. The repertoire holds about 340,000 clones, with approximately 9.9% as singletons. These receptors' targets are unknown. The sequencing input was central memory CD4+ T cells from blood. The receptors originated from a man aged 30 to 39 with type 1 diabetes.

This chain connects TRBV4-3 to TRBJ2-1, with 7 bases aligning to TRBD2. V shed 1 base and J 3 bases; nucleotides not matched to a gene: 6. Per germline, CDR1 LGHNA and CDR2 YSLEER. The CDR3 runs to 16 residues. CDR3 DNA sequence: TGCGCCAGCAGCCAAGTATTTCAGCGGGGCTACAATGAGCAGTTCTTC. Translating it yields CASSQVFQRGYNEQFF.

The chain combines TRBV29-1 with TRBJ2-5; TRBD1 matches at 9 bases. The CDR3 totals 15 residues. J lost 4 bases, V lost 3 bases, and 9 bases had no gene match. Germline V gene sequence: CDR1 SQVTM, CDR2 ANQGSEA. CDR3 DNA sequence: TGCAGCGTTGATCAAAGGGACAGGGTTTTAGAGACCCAGTACTTC. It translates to CSVDQRDRVLETQYF.

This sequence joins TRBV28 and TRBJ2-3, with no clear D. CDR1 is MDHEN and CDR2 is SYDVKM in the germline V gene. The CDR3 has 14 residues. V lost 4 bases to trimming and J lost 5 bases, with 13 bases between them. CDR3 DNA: TGTGCCAGCAGTTCCCGGAGAGCTTTAGATACGCAGTATTTT. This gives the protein CASSSRRALDTQYF. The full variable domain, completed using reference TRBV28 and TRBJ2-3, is DVKVTQSSRYLVKRTGEKVFLECVQDMDHENMFWYRQDPGLGLRLIYFSYDVKMKEKGDIPEGYSVSREKKERFSLILESASTNQTSMYLCASSSRRALDTQYFGPGTRLTVL.

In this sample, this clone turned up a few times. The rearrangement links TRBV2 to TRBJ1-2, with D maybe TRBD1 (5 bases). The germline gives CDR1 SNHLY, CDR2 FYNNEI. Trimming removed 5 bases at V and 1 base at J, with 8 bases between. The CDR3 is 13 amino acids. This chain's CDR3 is CASSPGNNYGYTF. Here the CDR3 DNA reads TGTGCCAGCAGTCCAGGGAATAACTATGGCTACACCTTC.

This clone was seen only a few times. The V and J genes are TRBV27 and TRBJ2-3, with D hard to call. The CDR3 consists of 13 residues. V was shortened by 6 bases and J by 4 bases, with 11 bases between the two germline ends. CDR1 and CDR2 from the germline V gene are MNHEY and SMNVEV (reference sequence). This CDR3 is CASRPKTPDTQYF. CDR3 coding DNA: TGTGCCAGCAGGCCGAAGACTCCAGATACGCAGTATTTT.

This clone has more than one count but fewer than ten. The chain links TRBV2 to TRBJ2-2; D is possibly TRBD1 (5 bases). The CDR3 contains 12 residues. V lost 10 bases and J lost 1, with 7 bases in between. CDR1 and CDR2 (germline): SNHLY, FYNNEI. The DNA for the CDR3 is TGTGCCATTCAGGGGAACACCGGGGAGCTGTTTTTT. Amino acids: CAIQGNTGELFF.

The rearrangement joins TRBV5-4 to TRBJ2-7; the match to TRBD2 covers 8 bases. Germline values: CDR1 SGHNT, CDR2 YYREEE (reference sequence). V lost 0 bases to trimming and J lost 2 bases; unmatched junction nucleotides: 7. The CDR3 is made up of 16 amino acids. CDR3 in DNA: TGTGCCAGCAGCTTGGGAGGTAGCGGGACCACCTACGAGCAGTACTTC. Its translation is CASSLGGSGTTYEQYF.

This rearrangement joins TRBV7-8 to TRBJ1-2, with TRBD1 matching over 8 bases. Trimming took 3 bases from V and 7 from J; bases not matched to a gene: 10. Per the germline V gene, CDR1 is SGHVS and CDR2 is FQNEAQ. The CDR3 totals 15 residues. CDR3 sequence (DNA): TGTGCCAGCAGCTTTGGGGCCTCAGGGGGCGGTGGCTACACCTTC. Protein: CASSFGASGGGGYTF. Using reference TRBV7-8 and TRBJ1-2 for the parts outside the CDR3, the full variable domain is GAGVSQSPRYKVAKRGQDVALRCDPISGHVSLFWYQQALGQGPEFLTYFQNEAQLDKSGLPSDRFFAERPEGSVSTLKIQRTQQEDSAVYLCASSFGASGGGGYTFGSGTRLTVV.

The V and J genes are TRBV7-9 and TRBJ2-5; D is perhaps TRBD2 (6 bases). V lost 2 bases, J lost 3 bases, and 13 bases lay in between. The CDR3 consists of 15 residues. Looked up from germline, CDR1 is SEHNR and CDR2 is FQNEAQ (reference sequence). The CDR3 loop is CASSLRNGGEETQYF. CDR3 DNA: TGTGCCAGCAGCTTAAGAAACGGCGGGGAAGAGACCCAGTACTTC.

CDR3 residues: CASSVEGTGLAPLHF. The CDR3 DNA is TGTGCCAGCAGCGTAGAGGGGACAGGGTTAGCACCCCTCCACTTT. The V and J genes are TRBV7-9 and TRBJ1-6; 9 nucleotides agree with TRBD1. The CDR3 covers 15 residues. The V segment lost 5 bases and the J segment 11 bases; nucleotides outside the gene matches: 10. CDR1 and CDR2 (germline): SEHNR, FQNEAQ (reference sequence).

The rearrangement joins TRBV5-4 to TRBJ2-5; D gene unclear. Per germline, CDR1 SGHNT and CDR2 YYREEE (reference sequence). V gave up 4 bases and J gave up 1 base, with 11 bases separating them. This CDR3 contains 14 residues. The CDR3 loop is CASSPDGFQETQYF. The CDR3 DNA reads TGTGCCAGCAGCCCGGACGGCTTCCAAGAGACCCAGTACTTC.

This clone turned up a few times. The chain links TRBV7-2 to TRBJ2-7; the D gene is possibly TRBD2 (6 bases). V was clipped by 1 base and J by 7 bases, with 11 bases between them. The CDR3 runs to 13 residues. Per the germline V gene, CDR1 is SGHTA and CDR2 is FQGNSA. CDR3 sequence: CASSLGLGREQYF. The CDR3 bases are TGTGCCAGCAGCTTAGGGTTGGGGAGGGAGCAGTACTTC.

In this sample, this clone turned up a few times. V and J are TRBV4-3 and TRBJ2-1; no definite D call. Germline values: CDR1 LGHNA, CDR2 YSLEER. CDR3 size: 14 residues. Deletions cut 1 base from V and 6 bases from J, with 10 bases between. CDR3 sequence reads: CASSQGGTTNEQFF. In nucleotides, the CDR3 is TGCGCCAGCAGCCAAGGGGGTACCACCAATGAGCAGTTCTTC.

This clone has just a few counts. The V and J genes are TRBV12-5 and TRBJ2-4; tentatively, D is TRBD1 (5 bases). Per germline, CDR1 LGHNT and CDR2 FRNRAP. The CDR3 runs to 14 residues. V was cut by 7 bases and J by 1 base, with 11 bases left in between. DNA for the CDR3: TGTGCTAGTGCCCCTCCAGGGGCCAAAAACATTCAGTACTTC. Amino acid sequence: CASAPPGAKNIQYF.

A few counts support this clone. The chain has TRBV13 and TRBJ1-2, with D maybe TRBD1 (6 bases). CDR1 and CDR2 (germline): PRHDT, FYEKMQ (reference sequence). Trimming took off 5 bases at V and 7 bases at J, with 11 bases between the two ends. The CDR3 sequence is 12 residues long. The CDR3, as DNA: TGTGCCAGCAGCAAGGGGGGCTTTGGCTACACCTTC. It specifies CASSKGGFGYTF.

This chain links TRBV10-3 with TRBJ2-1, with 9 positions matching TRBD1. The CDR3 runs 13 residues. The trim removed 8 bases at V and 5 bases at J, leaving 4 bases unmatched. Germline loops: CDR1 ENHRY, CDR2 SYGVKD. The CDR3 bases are TGTGCCATCTCGGGACAGGGCGACAATGAGCAGTTCTTC. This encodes CAISGQGDNEQFF.

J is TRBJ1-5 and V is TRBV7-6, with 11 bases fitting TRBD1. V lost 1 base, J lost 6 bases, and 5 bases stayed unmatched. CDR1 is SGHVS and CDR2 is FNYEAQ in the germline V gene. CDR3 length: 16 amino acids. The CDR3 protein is CASSLEGQGVSQPQHF. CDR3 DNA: TGTGCCAGCAGCTTAGAGGGACAGGGGGTTTCTCAGCCCCAGCATTTT. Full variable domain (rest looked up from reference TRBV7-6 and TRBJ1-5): GAGVSQSPRYKVTKRGQDVALRCDPISGHVSLYWYRQALGQGPEFLTYFNYEAQQDKSGLPNDRFSAERPEGSISTLTIQRTEQRDSAMYRCASSLEGQGVSQPQHFGDGTRLSIL.

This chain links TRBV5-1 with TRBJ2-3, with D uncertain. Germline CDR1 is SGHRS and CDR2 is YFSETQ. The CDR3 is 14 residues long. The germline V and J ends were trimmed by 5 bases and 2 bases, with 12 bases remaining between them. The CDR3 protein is CASRSEPNTDTQYF. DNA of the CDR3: TGCGCCAGCAGATCGGAGCCGAACACAGATACGCAGTATTTT.

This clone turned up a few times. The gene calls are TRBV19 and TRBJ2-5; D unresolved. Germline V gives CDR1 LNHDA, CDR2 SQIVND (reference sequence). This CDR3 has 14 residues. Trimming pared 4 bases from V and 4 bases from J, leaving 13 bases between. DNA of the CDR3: TGTGCCAGTAGTAGCTTGACTGGTACAGAGACCCAGTACTTC. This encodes CASSSLTGTETQYF.

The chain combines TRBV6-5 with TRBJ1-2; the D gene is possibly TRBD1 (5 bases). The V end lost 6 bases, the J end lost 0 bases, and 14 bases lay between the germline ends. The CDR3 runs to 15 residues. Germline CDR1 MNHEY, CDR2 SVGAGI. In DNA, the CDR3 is TGTGCCAGCAGCACACTTTCGACAGCTAACTATGGCTACACCTTC. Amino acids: CASSTLSTANYGYTF.

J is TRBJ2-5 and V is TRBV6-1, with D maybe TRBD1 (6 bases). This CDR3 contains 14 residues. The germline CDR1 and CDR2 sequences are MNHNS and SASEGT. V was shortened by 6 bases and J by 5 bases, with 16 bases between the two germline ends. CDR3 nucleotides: TGTGCCAGCAGGCCGGGACCTAGGGGGGAGACCCAGTACTTC. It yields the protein CASRPGPRGETQYF.

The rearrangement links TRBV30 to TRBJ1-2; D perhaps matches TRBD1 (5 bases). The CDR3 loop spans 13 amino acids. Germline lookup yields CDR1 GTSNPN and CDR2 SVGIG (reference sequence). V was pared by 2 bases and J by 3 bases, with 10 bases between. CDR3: CAWSSGLHYGYTF. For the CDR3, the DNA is TGTGCCTGGAGTTCAGGGTTGCACTATGGCTACACCTTC.

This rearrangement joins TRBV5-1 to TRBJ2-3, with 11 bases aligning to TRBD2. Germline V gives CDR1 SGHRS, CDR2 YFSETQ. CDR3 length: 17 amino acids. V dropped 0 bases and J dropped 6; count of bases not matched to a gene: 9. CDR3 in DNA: TGCGCCAGCAGCTTGGCCCAGACTAGCGGGGCTGGGGATACGCAGTATTTT. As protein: CASSLAQTSGAGDTQYF.

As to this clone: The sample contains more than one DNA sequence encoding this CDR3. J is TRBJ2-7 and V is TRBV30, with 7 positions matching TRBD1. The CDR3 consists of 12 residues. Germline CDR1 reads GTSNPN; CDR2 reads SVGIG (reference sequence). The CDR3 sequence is CASGQPSYEQYF. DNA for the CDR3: TGTGCTTCGGGACAGCCCTCCTACGAGCAGTACTTC.

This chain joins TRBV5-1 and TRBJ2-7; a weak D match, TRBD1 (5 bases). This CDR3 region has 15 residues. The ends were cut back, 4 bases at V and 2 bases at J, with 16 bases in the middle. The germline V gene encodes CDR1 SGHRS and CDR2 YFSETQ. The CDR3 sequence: CASSPRQSQTYEQYF. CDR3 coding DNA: TGCGCCAGCAGCCCAAGACAGTCACAGACCTACGAGCAGTACTTC.

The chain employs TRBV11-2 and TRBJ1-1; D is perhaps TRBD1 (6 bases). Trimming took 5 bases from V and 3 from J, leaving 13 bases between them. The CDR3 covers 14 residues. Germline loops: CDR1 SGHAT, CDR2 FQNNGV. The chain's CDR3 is CASSPGQTHTEAFF. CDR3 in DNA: TGTGCCAGCAGCCCCGGACAGACCCACACTGAAGCTTTCTTT. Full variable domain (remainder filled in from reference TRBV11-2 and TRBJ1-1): EAGVAQSPRYKIIEKRQSVAFWCNPISGHATLYWYQQILGQGPKLLIQFQNNGVVDDSQLPKDRFSAERLKGVDSTLKIQPAKLEDSAVYLCASSPGQTHTEAFFGQGTRLTVV.

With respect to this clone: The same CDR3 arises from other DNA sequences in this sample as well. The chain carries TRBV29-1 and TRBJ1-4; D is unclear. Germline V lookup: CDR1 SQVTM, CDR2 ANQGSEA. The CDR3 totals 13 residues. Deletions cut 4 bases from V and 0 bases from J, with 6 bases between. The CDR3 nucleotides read TGCAGCGTTGGAGGTGCAACTAATGAAAAACTGTTTTTT. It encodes CSVGGATNEKLFF. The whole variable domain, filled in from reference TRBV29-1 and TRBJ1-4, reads SAVISQKPSRDICQRGTSLTIQCQVDSQVTMMFWYRQQPGQSLTLIATANQGSEATYESGFVIDKFPISRPNLTFSTLTVSNMSPEDSSIYLCSVGGATNEKLFFGSGTQLSVL.